The T cell receptor (beta chain) described here comes from a study of CD8+ T cells in alopecia areata. As the sequencing template, cDNA was produced by extracting RNA and reverse transcribing it. Profiling relied on immunoSEQ multiplex PCR, and the TCRdb table lists in-frame clones only, not all of them. Of approximately 150,000 clones listed, about 67% were seen once; the top ten hold approximately 10%. Trimming cost V 4 bases and J 4 bases, with 16 bases left between them. This CDR3 has 14 residues. From germline, CDR1 is GTSNPN and CDR2 SVGIG (reference sequence). Sample: CD8+ T cells sorted from blood, taken at week 0. The rearrangement links TRBV30 to TRBJ1-1; D gene unclear. The clonotype comes from a human donor with alopecia areata. The CDR3 here is CAWNLRDLLTEAFF. In nucleotides, the CDR3 is TGTGCCTGGAATTTACGGGATCTACTCACTGAAGCTTTCTTT.